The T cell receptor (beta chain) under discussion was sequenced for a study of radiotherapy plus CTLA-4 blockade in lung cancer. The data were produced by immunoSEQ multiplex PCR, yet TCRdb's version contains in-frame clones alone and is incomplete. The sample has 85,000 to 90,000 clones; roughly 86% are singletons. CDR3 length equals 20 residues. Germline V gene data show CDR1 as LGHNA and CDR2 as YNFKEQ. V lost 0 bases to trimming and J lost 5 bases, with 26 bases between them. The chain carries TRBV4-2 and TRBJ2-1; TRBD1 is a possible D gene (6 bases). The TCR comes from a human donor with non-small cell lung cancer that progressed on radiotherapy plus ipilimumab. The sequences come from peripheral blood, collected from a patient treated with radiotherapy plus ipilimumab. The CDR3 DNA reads TGTGCCAGCAGCCAAGAAAGTAGGGGGACACACTACGCTTCAAACAATGAGCAGTTCTTC. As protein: CASSQESRGTHYASNNEQFF.